This paragraph covers one T cell receptor (beta chain) sequence. This sample was taken from a study of blood T cell repertoires in COVID-19. Study overall: Acute-phase and convalescent COVID-19 samples originated in the United States, Italy and Spain. Nucleic acid was either cDNA or gDNA, and it came from T cells, B-cell-depleted T cells, or PBMCs.

As originally analysed: By means of reference gene primer amplification, nucleated cell counts were estimated. Profiling relied on immunoSEQ multiplex PCR, and the TCRdb table lists in-frame clones only, not all of them. V, J and clone size are those of that table, while D and trimming were read from the DNA. The sample contains roughly 400,000 clones, roughly nine tenths of which appear only once. Trimming stripped 2 bases from V and 2 bases from J, with 10 bases between. The CDR3 extends over 15 amino acids. The germline CDR1 and CDR2 sequences are SEHNR and FQNEAQ (reference sequence). Adults between about 18 and 89 years of age took part from approximately 24 US areas.

This TCR derives from a woman between 40 and 50 years old who had been exposed to COVID-19. V is TRBV7-9 and J is TRBJ2-1; D might be TRBD1 (5 bases). Sequencing was carried out using PBMCs or T cells enriched from blood (not recorded which). CDR3 residues: CASSLPTGAYNEQFF. The CDR3 DNA sequence: TGTGCCAGCAGCTTACCTACAGGAGCCTACAATGAGCAGTTCTTC.